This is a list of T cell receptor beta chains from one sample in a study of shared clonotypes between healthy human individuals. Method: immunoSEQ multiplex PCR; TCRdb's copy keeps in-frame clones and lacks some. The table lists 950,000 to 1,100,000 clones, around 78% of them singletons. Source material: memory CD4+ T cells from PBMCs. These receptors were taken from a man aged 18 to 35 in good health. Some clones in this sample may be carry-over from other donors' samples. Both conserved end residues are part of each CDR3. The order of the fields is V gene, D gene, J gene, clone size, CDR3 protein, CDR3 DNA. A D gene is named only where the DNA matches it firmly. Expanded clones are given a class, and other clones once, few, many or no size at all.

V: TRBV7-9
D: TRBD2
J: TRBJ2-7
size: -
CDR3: CASSLVAGGSYEQYF
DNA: TGTGCCAGCAGCTTAGTGGCGGGAGGGTCCTACGAGCAGTACTTC

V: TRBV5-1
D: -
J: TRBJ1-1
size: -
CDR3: CASSLVGRADTEAFF
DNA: TGCGCCAGCAGCTTGGTTGGCAGGGCAGACACTGAAGCTTTCTTT

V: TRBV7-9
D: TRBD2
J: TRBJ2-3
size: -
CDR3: CASSSSGTDTQYF
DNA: TGTGCCAGCAGCTCTAGCGGGACAGATACGCAGTATTTT

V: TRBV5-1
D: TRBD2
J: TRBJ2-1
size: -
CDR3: CASSVAGIDNEQFF
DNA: TGCGCCAGCAGTGTAGCGGGAATCGACAATGAGCAGTTCTTC

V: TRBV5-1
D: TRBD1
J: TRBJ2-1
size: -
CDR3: CASSGDRYNEQFF
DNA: TGCGCCAGCAGCGGGGACAGGTACAATGAGCAGTTCTTC

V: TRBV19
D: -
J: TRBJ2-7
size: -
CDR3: CASSRGGAASYEQYF
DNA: TGTGCCAGTAGCCGCGGTGGGGCAGCATCCTACGAGCAGTACTTC

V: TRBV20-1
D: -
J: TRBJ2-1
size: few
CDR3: CSARVAEQFF
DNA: TGCAGTGCTAGAGTCGCTGAGCAGTTCTTC

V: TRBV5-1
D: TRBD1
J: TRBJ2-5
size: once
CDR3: CASSLGTVEQETQYF
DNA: TGCGCCAGCAGCCTCGGGACAGTGGAACAAGAGACCCAGTACTTC

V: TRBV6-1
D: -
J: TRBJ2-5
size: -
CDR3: CASSEPSGSETQYF
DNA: TGTGCCAGCAGTGAACCTTCCGGATCGGAGACCCAGTACTTC

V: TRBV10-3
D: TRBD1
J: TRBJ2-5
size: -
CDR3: CAISTGQTSRETQYF
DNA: TGTGCCATCAGTACGGGACAGACCTCGCGGGAGACCCAGTACTTC

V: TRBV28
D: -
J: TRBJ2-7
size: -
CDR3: CASSPGPVDEQYF
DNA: TGTGCCAGCAGTCCGGGTCCTGTAGACGAGCAGTACTTC

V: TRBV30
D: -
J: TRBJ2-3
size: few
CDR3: CAWSRRTSLVGDTQYF
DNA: TGTGCCTGGAGTAGGAGGACCTCCTTAGTTGGCGATACGCAGTATTTT

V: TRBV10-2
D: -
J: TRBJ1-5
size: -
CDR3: CASSAIIGHQPQHF
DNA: TGCGCCAGCAGTGCGATAATAGGGCATCAGCCCCAGCATTTT

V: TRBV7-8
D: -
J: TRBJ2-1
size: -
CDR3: CASSMGHPDYNEQFF
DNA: TGTGCCAGCAGCATGGGACACCCAGACTACAATGAGCAGTTCTTC

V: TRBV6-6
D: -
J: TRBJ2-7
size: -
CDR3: CASSHGGARSGEQYF
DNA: TGTGCCAGCAGTCATGGCGGGGCGCGATCGGGCGAGCAGTACTTC

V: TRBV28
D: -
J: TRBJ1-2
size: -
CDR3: CASSLPHTSSGYTF
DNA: TGTGCCAGCAGCCTACCCCACACGAGTAGTGGCTACACCTTC

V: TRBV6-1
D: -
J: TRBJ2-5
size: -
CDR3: CASSESLEVETQYF
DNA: TGTGCCAGCAGTGAATCTCTGGAGGTAGAGACCCAGTACTTC

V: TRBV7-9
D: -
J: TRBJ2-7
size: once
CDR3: CASSLEGSSYEQYF
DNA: TGTGCCAGCAGCTTAGAGGGCAGCTCCTACGAGCAGTACTTC

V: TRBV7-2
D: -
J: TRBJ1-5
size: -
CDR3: CASSLGGVNSNQPQHF
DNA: TGTGCCAGCAGCTTAGGGGGGGTGAATAGCAATCAGCCCCAGCATTTT

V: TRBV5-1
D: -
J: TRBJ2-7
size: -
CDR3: CASSLARQGRTYEQYF
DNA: TGCGCCAGCAGCTTGGCCCGGCAGGGTAGGACCTACGAGCAGTACTTC

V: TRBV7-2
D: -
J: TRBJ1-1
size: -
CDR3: CASSLATGTEAFF
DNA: TGTGCCAGCAGCTTAGCGACGGGGACTGAAGCTTTCTTT

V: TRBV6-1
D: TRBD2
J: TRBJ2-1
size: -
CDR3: CASSDLLAGSYNEQFF
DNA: TGTGCCAGCAGTGATCTCTTAGCGGGATCCTACAATGAGCAGTTCTTC

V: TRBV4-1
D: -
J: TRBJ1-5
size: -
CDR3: CASSQVGPISGLSQHF
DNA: TGCGCCAGCAGCCAAGTCGGCCCAATATCAGGTCTGTCCCAGCATTTT

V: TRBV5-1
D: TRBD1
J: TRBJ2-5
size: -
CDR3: CASSVNTGVETQYF
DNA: TGCGCCAGCAGTGTGAATACAGGGGTGGAGACCCAGTACTTC

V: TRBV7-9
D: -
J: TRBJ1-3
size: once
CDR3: CASSPGAGDISGNTIYF
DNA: TGTGCCAGCAGCCCTGGGGCAGGGGACATCTCTGGAAACACCATATATTTT

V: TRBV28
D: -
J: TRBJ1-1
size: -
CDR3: CASSLMTMGSGRNTEAFF
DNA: TGTGCCAGCAGTTTAATGACCATGGGATCGGGTAGGAACACTGAAGCTTTCTTT

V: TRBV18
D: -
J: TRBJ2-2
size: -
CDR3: CASSPRTGELFF
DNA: TGTGCCAGCTCACCAAGGACCGGGGAGCTGTTTTTT

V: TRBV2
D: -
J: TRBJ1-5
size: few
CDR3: CASSDIYSNQPQHF
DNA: TGTGCCAGCTCGGACATCTATAGCAATCAGCCCCAGCATTTT

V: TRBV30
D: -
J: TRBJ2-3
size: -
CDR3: CAWSVGTTDTQYF
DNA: TGTGCCTGGAGCGTTGGGACCACAGATACGCAGTATTTT

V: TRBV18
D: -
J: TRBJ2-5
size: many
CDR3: CASSPGHLWETQYF
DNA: TGTGCCAGCTCACCAGGACACCTATGGGAGACCCAGTACTTC

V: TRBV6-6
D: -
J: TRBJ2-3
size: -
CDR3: CASKGSTDTQYF
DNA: TGTGCCAGCAAAGGGAGCACAGATACGCAGTATTTT

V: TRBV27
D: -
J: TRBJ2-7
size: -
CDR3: CASSPHRDRNSGSPYEQYF
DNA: TGTGCCAGCAGTCCACACCGGGACAGGAATAGCGGGAGCCCCTACGAGCAGTACTTC

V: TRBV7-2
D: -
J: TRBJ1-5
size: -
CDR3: CASSLDRGLNQPQHF
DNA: TGTGCCAGCAGCTTAGATCGGGGGCTAAATCAGCCCCAGCATTTT

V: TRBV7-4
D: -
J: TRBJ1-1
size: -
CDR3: CASSPRREAFF
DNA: TGTGCCAGCAGCCCCCGCCGGGAAGCTTTCTTT

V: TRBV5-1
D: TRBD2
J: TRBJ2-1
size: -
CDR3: CASSLGLAGPQVDEQFF
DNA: TGCGCCAGCAGCTTGGGACTAGCGGGACCTCAGGTCGATGAGCAGTTCTTC

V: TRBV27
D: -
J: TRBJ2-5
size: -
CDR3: CASGQQETQYF
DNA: TGTGCCAGTGGACAGCAAGAGACCCAGTACTTC

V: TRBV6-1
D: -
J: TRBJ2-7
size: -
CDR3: CAIGGGALYEQYF
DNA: TGTGCCATAGGCGGCGGGGCCCTGTACGAGCAGTACTTC

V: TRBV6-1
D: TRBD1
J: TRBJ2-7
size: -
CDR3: CASSEMGQLIYEQYF
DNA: TGTGCCAGCAGTGAAATGGGACAGTTAATCTACGAGCAGTACTTC

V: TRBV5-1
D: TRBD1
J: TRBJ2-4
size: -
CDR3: CASSLTGDKNIQYF
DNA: TGCGCCAGCAGCTTGACAGGGGACAAAAACATTCAGTACTTC

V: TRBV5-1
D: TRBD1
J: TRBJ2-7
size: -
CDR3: CASSTGQGVNEQYF
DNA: TGCGCCAGCAGCACCGGACAGGGTGTGAACGAGCAGTACTTC

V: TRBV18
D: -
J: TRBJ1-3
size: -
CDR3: CASSPEVGSGNTIYF
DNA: TGTGCCAGCTCGCCGGAGGTGGGCTCTGGAAACACCATATATTTT

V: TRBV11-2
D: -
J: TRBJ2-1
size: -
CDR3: CASSLIGTNEQFF
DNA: TGTGCCAGCAGCTTAATCGGTACCAATGAGCAGTTCTTC

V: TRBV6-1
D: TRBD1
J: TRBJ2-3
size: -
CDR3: CASGTGGVADTQYF
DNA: TGTGCCAGCGGGACAGGGGGAGTCGCAGATACGCAGTATTTT

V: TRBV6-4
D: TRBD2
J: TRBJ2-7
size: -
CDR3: CASSTSGIFEQYF
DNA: TGTGCCAGCAGTACTAGCGGGATCTTCGAGCAGTACTTC

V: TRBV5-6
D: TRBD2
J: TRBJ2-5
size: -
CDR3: CASSLRLAQETQYF
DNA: TGTGCCAGCAGCTTGCGACTAGCGCAAGAGACCCAGTACTTC

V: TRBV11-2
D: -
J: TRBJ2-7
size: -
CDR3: CASSGQGYLGEQYF
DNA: TGTGCCAGCAGCGGCCAGGGGTATCTGGGCGAGCAGTACTTC

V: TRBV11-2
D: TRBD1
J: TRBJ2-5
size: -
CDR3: CASSSLDREEGTQYF
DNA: TGTGCCAGCAGCTCACTGGACAGGGAGGAAGGGACCCAGTACTTC

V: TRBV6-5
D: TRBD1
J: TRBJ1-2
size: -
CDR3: CASSNSGQVYGYTF
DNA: TGTGCCAGCAGTAACTCGGGACAGGTCTATGGCTACACCTTC

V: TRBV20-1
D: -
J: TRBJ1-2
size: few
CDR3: CSAGQNYGYTF
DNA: TGCAGTGCGGGACAAAACTATGGCTACACCTTC

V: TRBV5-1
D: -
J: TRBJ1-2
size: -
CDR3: CASSLNQGSNADGYTF
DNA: TGCGCCAGCAGCTTGAACCAGGGAAGTAATGCGGATGGCTACACCTTC

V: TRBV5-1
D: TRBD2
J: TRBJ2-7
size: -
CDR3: CASSFWTSGNYEQYF
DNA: TGCGCCAGCAGCTTTTGGACTAGCGGGAACTACGAGCAGTACTTC